The 20 T cell receptor beta chains reported below all come from one sample, sequenced in a study of blood T cell repertoires in COVID-19. The repertoire was sequenced with immunoSEQ multiplex PCR; TCRdb's copy has only in-frame clones and lacks some. The repertoire includes around 320,000 clones, 85% to 90% of them detected once, and 11% sits in the top ten. Input material: peripheral blood. These receptors were collected from a young woman with COVID-19, enrolled during active disease.

The rearrangement joins TRBV5-1 to TRBJ1-1; possible D gene TRBD1, 5 bases. Trimming pared 4 bases from V and 1 base from J, leaving 11 bases between. The CDR3 sequence is 14 residues long. The V gene's germline CDR1 is SGHRS and CDR2 YFSETQ. CDR3 sequence reads: CASSPVQGNTEAFF. The DNA for the CDR3 is TGCGCCAGCAGCCCCGTGCAGGGGAACACTGAAGCTTTCTTT. Full variable domain (missing parts from reference TRBV5-1 and TRBJ1-1): KAGVTQTPRYLIKTRGQQVTLSCSPISGHRSVSWYQQTPGQGLQFLFEYFSETQRNKGNFPGRFSGRQFSNSRSEMNVSTLELGDSALYLCASSPVQGNTEAFFGQGTRLTVV.

The chain recombines TRBV7-8 with TRBJ1-6, with D perhaps matching TRBD1 (5 bases). Trimming pared 4 bases from V and 0 bases from J, leaving 10 bases between. The CDR3 covers 16 residues. Germline V gene data show CDR1 as SGHVS and CDR2 as FQNEAQ. Here the CDR3 DNA reads TGTGCCAGCAGCTCCGACAGCAGCTCCTATAATTCACCCCTCCACTTT. This encodes CASSSDSSSYNSPLHF.

The chain carries TRBV5-1 and TRBJ2-7; 9 nucleotides align to TRBD2. Germline CDR1 SGHRS, CDR2 YFSETQ. J was trimmed by 7 bases and V by 4 bases; bases with no gene match: 12. The CDR3 is made up of 15 amino acids. As DNA, the CDR3 is TGCGCCAGCAGCGATTTGAAGCGGGGGGCAGATGAGCAGTACTTC. Its protein product is CASSDLKRGADEQYF.

The chain joins TRBV5-6 to TRBJ2-7; D perhaps matches TRBD2 (5 bases). Trimming took 4 bases from V and 3 from J, leaving 14 bases between them. The length of the CDR3 is 14 residues. The V gene's germline CDR1 is SGHDT and CDR2 YYEEEE. CDR3 bases: TGTGCCAGCAGCCCAGATGTCAGCGGCTACGAGCAGTACTTC. Encoded protein: CASSPDVSGYEQYF.

The CDR3 region is CASTQLSTGPQETQYF. The DNA of the CDR3 is TGTGCCAGCACCCAATTATCGACAGGCCCTCAAGAGACCCAGTACTTC. This chain joins TRBV5-4 and TRBJ2-5; D is possibly TRBD1 (6 bases). The CDR3 spans 16 residues. V gave up 6 bases and J gave up 2 bases, with 20 bases separating them. The germline CDR1 and CDR2 sequences are SGHNT and YYREEE (reference sequence).

The rearrangement links TRBV12-3 or TRBV12-4 to TRBJ2-2, with D possibly TRBD2 on 6 matching bases. V was clipped by 10 bases and J by 3 bases, with 12 bases between them. The CDR3 length is 13 residues. CDR3 in DNA: TGTGCCACCCTGGGGGGATACACCGGGGAGCTGTTTTTT. Encoded protein: CATLGGYTGELFF.

About this clone itself: Sequence at one end of the junction differs from germline and may be a read error. The J gene is TRBJ2-1, the V gene TRBV3-1 (or the pseudogene TRBV3-2); 8 bases fit TRBD2. The CDR3 is 12 residues long. Germline lookup yields CDR1 LGHDT and CDR2 YNNKEL (reference sequence). CDR3 DNA sequence: TGTGCCAGCGGACCCCCATTCGGGGGGGTTCTCTTC. It encodes CASGPPFGGVLF.

The rearrangement uses TRBV4-1 and TRBJ1-2, with D possibly TRBD1 on 5 matching bases. CDR3 length equals 16 residues. V was clipped by 1 base and J by 5 bases, with 17 bases between them. The germline V gene encodes CDR1 MGHRA and CDR2 YSYEKL. For the CDR3, the DNA is TGCGCCAGCAGCCAAGTCTTTCCTGGGGGGTTATATGGCTACACCTTC. It specifies CASSQVFPGGLYGYTF.

The chain employs TRBV2 and TRBJ2-7; 10 bases are shared with TRBD1. CDR1 SNHLY and CDR2 FYNNEI come from the germline V gene. With 4 bases clipped from V and 7 bases from J, the junction kept 4 bases outside the gene matches. CDR3 length: 13 amino acids. The CDR3 region is CASSGDRGGEQYF. CDR3 coding DNA: TGTGCCAGCAGTGGGGACAGGGGTGGGGAGCAGTACTTC.

The V call is TRBV7-6, the J call TRBJ2-1, with 8 bases lining up with TRBD2. This CDR3 contains 16 residues. Germline V gene data show CDR1 as SGHVS and CDR2 as FNYEAQ. After removal of 0 bases from V and 5 bases from J, the junction contained 6 bases not matched to a gene. The CDR3 loop is CASSLAGGGTNNEQFF. CDR3 in DNA: TGTGCCAGCAGCTTAGCAGGCGGGGGGACTAACAATGAGCAGTTCTTC.

The rearrangement links TRBV5-1 to TRBJ1-2, with 8 bases aligning to TRBD1. After removal of 4 bases from V and 6 bases from J, the junction contained 14 bases not matched to a gene. The CDR3 covers 16 residues. From germline, CDR1 is SGHRS and CDR2 YFSETQ. The DNA for the CDR3 is TGCGCCAGCAGCCGGTTGGGGACCGGACAGGGAAATGGCTACACCTTC. Its protein is CASSRLGTGQGNGYTF.

The genes are TRBV5-1 and TRBJ1-6, with 9 nucleotides matching TRBD1. Germline V gives CDR1 SGHRS, CDR2 YFSETQ. This CDR3 comprises 15 residues. V lost 4 bases to trimming and J lost 7 bases; unmatched junction nucleotides: 6. CDR3 loop: CASSLWGTGNSPLHF. CDR3 bases: TGCGCCAGCAGCCTGTGGGGGACAGGGAATTCACCCCTCCACTTT.

This clone was seen a single time. The genes are TRBV5-1 and TRBJ2-1, with D possibly matching TRBD2 (6 bases). The CDR3 has 16 residues. Germline V lookup: CDR1 SGHRS, CDR2 YFSETQ. The germline V and J ends were trimmed by 4 bases and 4 bases, with 18 bases remaining between them. CDR3 nucleotides: TGCGCCAGCAGCCCTGGACTCGGGGGAGCTTACAATGAGCAGTTCTTC. Amino acid sequence: CASSPGLGGAYNEQFF. Drawing the rest from reference TRBV5-1 and TRBJ2-1, the complete variable domain is KAGVTQTPRYLIKTRGQQVTLSCSPISGHRSVSWYQQTPGQGLQFLFEYFSETQRNKGNFPGRFSGRQFSNSRSEMNVSTLELGDSALYLCASSPGLGGAYNEQFFGPGTRLTVL.

The chain uses TRBV6-2 or TRBV6-3 and TRBJ2-7; tentatively, D is TRBD1 (6 bases). The V end lost 6 bases, the J end lost 7 bases, and 22 bases lay between the germline ends. Germline CDR1 is MNHEY and CDR2 is SVGEGT. The CDR3 spans 15 residues. In DNA, the CDR3 is TGTGCCAGCAGCCCGGTGGGGCAGGGGCTTAGGGAGCAGTACTTC. It specifies CASSPVGQGLREQYF.

V gene TRBV2 combines with J gene TRBJ2-1; TRBD2 agrees at 9 bases. V shed 7 bases, J shed 6 bases, and the junction held 4 bases outside the gene matches. The CDR3 is 13 residues long. Germline CDR1 reads SNHLY; CDR2 reads FYNNEI. The chain's CDR3 is CASITRGGNEQFF. The DNA of the CDR3 is TGTGCCAGCATTACGCGGGGGGGCAATGAGCAGTTCTTC.

The chain joins TRBV19 to TRBJ1-5; 7 bases align to TRBD1. CDR3 length: 16 amino acids. Germline V gene sequence: CDR1 LNHDA, CDR2 SQIVND (reference sequence). The trim removed 4 bases at V and 5 bases at J, leaving 11 bases unmatched. CDR3 bases: TGTGCCAGTAGTACCCAGACAGGGTACGTCCATCAGCCCCAGCATTTT. The encoded protein is CASSTQTGYVHQPQHF.

This chain connects TRBV10-1 to TRBJ2-2; possibly TRBD2 for D (6 bases). Germline V CDR1 and CDR2: WNHNN, SYGVQD (reference sequence). The length of the CDR3 is 12 residues. V was shortened by 3 bases and J by 7 bases, with 6 bases between the two germline ends. The CDR3 nucleotides read TGCGCCAGCAGTGACGGGGGCGGGGAGCTGTTTTTT. This gives the protein CASSDGGGELFF.

The chain has TRBV28 and TRBJ2-7; maybe TRBD1 (6 bases). Trimming shortened V by 2 bases and J by 7 bases, and 15 bases separated the two germline ends. Germline V gives CDR1 MDHEN, CDR2 SYDVKM. The CDR3 contains 14 residues. The CDR3 is CASSLGGSMIEQYF. CDR3 DNA sequence: TGTGCCAGCAGTTTAGGGGGCAGCATGATAGAGCAGTACTTC.

This chain links TRBV14 with TRBJ2-1; 13 positions agree with TRBD2. From germline, CDR1 is SGHDN and CDR2 FVKESK. The CDR3 loop spans 16 amino acids. J lost 10 bases, V lost 1 base, and 7 bases had no gene match. The chain's CDR3 is CASSQGTSGRRSEQFF. The CDR3 DNA is TGTGCCAGCAGCCAAGGGACTAGCGGGAGACGAAGCGAGCAGTTCTTC.

This clone was picked up a small number of times. The V gene is TRBV5-4, the J gene TRBJ2-7; TRBD1 agrees at 11 bases. CDR3 length: 18 residues. The germline gives CDR1 SGHNT, CDR2 YYREEE (reference sequence). Losses at the gene ends were 3 bases for V and 9 bases for J; bases not matched to a gene: 20. The CDR3 bases are TGTGCCAGCAGCTGGGGACAGGGGGGCACCTCGACCCGGTCGGGGCAGTACTTC. Amino acid sequence: CASSWGQGGTSTRSGQYF.